Below, 14 T cell receptor beta chains from the same sample are listed, as sequenced in a study of PD-1 blockade in classical Hodgkin lymphoma. Every patient experienced relapse after autologous stem cell transplantation, and brentuximab vedotin exposure varied. Sequencing used immunoSEQ multiplex PCR; TCRdb keeps in-frame clones, though not all of them. The sample carries tens of thousands of clones, 75% to 90% recorded once. This specimen consisted of peripheral blood mononuclear cells (PBMCs), obtained at baseline. The receptors originated from a human donor with classical Hodgkin lymphoma.

The chain joins TRBV2 to TRBJ1-6; D is unresolved. Per germline, CDR1 SNHLY and CDR2 FYNNEI. The CDR3 totals 14 residues. V lost 6 bases to trimming and J lost 5 bases, with 11 bases between them. Here the CDR3 DNA reads TGTGCCAGCAGCCAACCGTCAGATAATTCACCCCTCCACTTT. This translates into CASSQPSDNSPLHF.

The genes are TRBV2 and TRBJ1-4, with D hard to call. This CDR3 is built from 13 residues. Looked up from germline, CDR1 is SNHLY and CDR2 is FYNNEI. The V and J ends lost 4 bases and 3 bases respectively, with 6 bases between them. CDR3 coding DNA: TGTGCCAGCAGTGGGGGTTCTAATGAAAAACTGTTTTTT. This codes for CASSGGSNEKLFF.

The chain uses TRBV7-9 and TRBJ2-6; no definite D call. Trimming took off 1 base at V and 4 bases at J, with 11 bases between the two ends. Germline CDR1 is SEHNR and CDR2 is FQNEAQ (reference sequence). The CDR3 spans 16 residues. The CDR3 here is CASSLDFPTGANVLTF. CDR3 nucleotide sequence: TGTGCCAGCAGCTTAGATTTCCCGACGGGGGCCAACGTCCTGACTTTC.

The CDR3 is CASHPANTGELFF. CDR3 nucleotides: TGTGCCAGCCATCCAGCGAACACCGGGGAGCTGTTTTTT. V is TRBV6-1 and J is TRBJ2-2, with D uncertain. V gave up 8 bases and J gave up 0 bases, with 7 bases separating them. CDR3 length equals 13 residues. CDR1 and CDR2 (germline): MNHNS, SASEGT.

The V call is TRBV6-1, the J call TRBJ2-1; tentative D call: TRBD1 (6 bases). The V gene lost 5 bases and the J gene lost 2 bases, with 13 bases spanning the gap. Germline CDR1 reads MNHNS; CDR2 reads SASEGT. The CDR3 sequence is 15 residues long. The CDR3 DNA reads as TGTGCCAGCAGTCCAACAGGGATAACCTACAATGAGCAGTTCTTC. Protein sequence: CASSPTGITYNEQFF.

This chain connects TRBV6-5 to TRBJ1-4; D is uncertain. The CDR3 totals 15 residues. Trimming left V 3 bases short and J 7 bases short, with 15 bases between. Germline lookup yields CDR1 MNHEY and CDR2 SVGAGI. This chain's CDR3 is CASSYGRRMGEKLFF. DNA for the CDR3: TGTGCCAGCAGTTATGGAAGGAGGATGGGTGAAAAACTGTTTTTT.

The V call is TRBV5-6, the J call TRBJ1-4, with D hard to call. The CDR3 has 15 amino acids. Trimming removed 0 bases at V and 8 bases at J, with 14 bases between. The germline V gene has CDR1 SGHDT and CDR2 YYEEEE. The CDR3 DNA reads as TGTGCCAGCAGCTTGGGGGTGGGTTACGGAGAAAAACTGTTTTTT. This gives the protein CASSLGVGYGEKLFF.

The genes are TRBV7-6 and TRBJ2-7, with TRBD2 matching over 8 bases. CDR3 length equals 15 residues. Trimming cost V 6 bases and J 1 base; bases outside gene matches: 8. CDR1 SGHVS and CDR2 FNYEAQ come from the germline V gene. DNA for the CDR3: TGTGCCAGCAGTCCAACAGCGGGGGCTTCCTACGAGCAGTACTTC. It is translated as CASSPTAGASYEQYF.

The chain carries TRBV6-5 and TRBJ2-7; 9 positions match TRBD2. The germline gives CDR1 MNHEY, CDR2 SVGAGI. The V gene end was trimmed by 6 bases and the J gene end by 3 bases; junction bases not matched to a gene: 9. The CDR3 totals 15 residues. The chain's CDR3 is CASRDHSGGNYEQYF. The CDR3 DNA reads as TGTGCCAGCAGAGATCATAGCGGGGGAAACTACGAGCAGTACTTC.

The chain carries TRBV15 and TRBJ1-1; D is unclear. With 1 base removed from V and 3 bases from J, the gap between germline ends came to 12 bases. Germline CDR1 reads LNHNV; CDR2 reads YYDKDF (reference sequence). The length of the CDR3 is 15 residues. The CDR3 DNA sequence: TGTGCCACCAGCAGAGTCCCTGAGAGGGACACTGAAGCTTTCTTT. Encoded protein: CATSRVPERDTEAFF. The full variable domain, completed using reference TRBV15 and TRBJ1-1, is DAMVIQNPRYQVTQFGKPVTLSCSQTLNHNVMYWYQQKSSQAPKLLFHYYDKDFNNEADTPDNFQSRRPNTSFCFLDIRSPGLGDTAMYLCATSRVPERDTEAFFGQGTRLTVV.

The J gene is TRBJ1-2, the V gene TRBV2; D perhaps matches TRBD1 (6 bases). The CDR3 is made up of 15 amino acids. From germline, CDR1 is SNHLY and CDR2 FYNNEI. The V and J ends lost 6 bases and 7 bases respectively, with 21 bases between them. DNA of the CDR3: TGTGCCAGCAGCGACAGTCGGACAGTTAAGGGTGGCTACACCTTC. This gives the protein CASSDSRTVKGGYTF.

The chain has TRBV27 and TRBJ2-7; 7 bases fit TRBD2. V lost 3 bases to trimming and J lost 4 bases; unmatched junction nucleotides: 6. The CDR3 extends over 14 amino acids. The germline gives CDR1 MNHEY, CDR2 SMNVEV (reference sequence). The CDR3, as DNA: TGTGCCAGCAGTTTCGGACTAGGCATATACGAGCAGTACTTC. This sequence encodes CASSFGLGIYEQYF.

The chain uses TRBV18 and TRBJ1-2; D gene unclear. V was cut by 2 bases and J by 8 bases, with 15 bases left in between. Germline values: CDR1 KGHSH, CDR2 LQKENI. The CDR3 runs to 14 residues. As DNA, the CDR3 is TGTGCCAGCTCACCAATGGTGCTAAGACTGGGCTACACCTTC. Translating it yields CASSPMVLRLGYTF.

V gene TRBV10-3 combines with J gene TRBJ2-3, with 7 bases identical to TRBD2. CDR1 ENHRY and CDR2 SYGVKD come from the germline V gene. After removal of 7 bases from V and 2 bases from J, the junction contained 6 bases not matched to a gene. CDR3 length equals 14 residues. CDR3 in amino acids: CAITPSGNTDTQYF. Written as DNA, the CDR3 is TGTGCCATCACCCCCAGCGGGAACACAGATACGCAGTATTTT.